The 22 T cell receptor beta chains below come from one sample, sequenced in a study of CD8 T cells in Susac syndrome. Random hexamers primed reverse transcription of 0.5 to 1 ug RNA. Via MiXCR, TCRdb re-called the immunoSEQ multiplex PCR reads, giving one row per CDR3 protein. The data hold about 240,000 distinct CDR3 sequences, with about 96% observed a single time. Sequenced material: CD4+ T cells from PBMCs. The source of these receptors is a human donor with Susac syndrome.

The chain is built from TRBV24-1 and TRBJ2-5; D possibly matches TRBD1 or TRBD2 (5 bases each). Per the germline V gene, CDR1 is KGHDR and CDR2 is SFDVKD. This CDR3 contains 15 residues. V was cut by 0 bases and J by 0 bases, with 7 bases left in between. This CDR3 reads CATSDLRDHQETQYF. CDR3 in DNA: TGTGCCACCAGTGATTTGAGGGACCACCAAGAGACCCAGTACTTC.

V gene TRBV28 combines with J gene TRBJ2-1; D possibly corresponds to TRBD1 (6 bases). Trimming cost V 6 bases and J 7 bases, with 19 bases left between them. Germline V gene sequence: CDR1 MDHEN, CDR2 SYDVKM. The CDR3 has 15 residues. The chain's CDR3 is CASSRGGGFPNEQFF. The CDR3 region has the DNA TGTGCCAGCAGCCGGGGTGGGGGCTTTCCTAATGAGCAGTTCTTC.

The CDR3, as DNA: TGTGCCAGCAGCCTCAAGAGTCGGGGACCTGGAAACACCATATATTTT. Protein sequence: CASSLKSRGPGNTIYF. V and J are TRBV14 and TRBJ1-3, with D possibly matching TRBD1 (5 bases). Germline V lookup: CDR1 SGHDN, CDR2 FVKESK. V was pared by 4 bases and J by 2 bases, with 15 bases between. The CDR3 runs to 16 residues.

The CDR3 DNA sequence: TGTGCCAGCAGCTTCACGAACGGGAGGATTGATAATGAGCAGTTCTTC. Protein sequence: CASSFTNGRIDNEQFF. The chain combines TRBV25-1 with TRBJ2-1; 7 bases map to TRBD2. With 6 bases clipped from V and 7 bases from J, the junction kept 15 bases outside the gene matches. Germline V CDR1 and CDR2: MGHDK, SYGVNS. The CDR3 covers 16 residues.

The rearrangement links TRBV30 to TRBJ2-5; 7 bases line up with TRBD1. V was pared by 3 bases and J by 5 bases, with 9 bases of the junction left unmatched. The V gene's germline CDR1 is GTSNPN and CDR2 SVGIG (reference sequence). The CDR3 covers 14 residues. CDR3 region: CAWRPADRTETQYF. The CDR3 DNA sequence: TGTGCCTGGAGACCCGCGGACAGGACTGAGACCCAGTACTTC.

The rearrangement links TRBV9 to TRBJ2-2; D is perhaps TRBD2 (5 bases). The CDR3 totals 17 residues. V lost 0 bases and J lost 2, with 14 bases in between. CDR1 and CDR2 (germline): SGDLS, YYNGEE. The CDR3: CASSVGVRDRNTGELFF. In DNA form, the CDR3 reads TGTGCCAGCAGCGTAGGAGTGAGGGATCGAAACACCGGGGAGCTGTTTTTT. Filled out from reference TRBV9 and TRBJ2-2, the complete variable domain reads DSGVTQTPKHLITATGQRVTLRCSPRSGDLSVYWYQQSLDQGLQFLIQYYNGEERAKGNILERFSAQQFPDLHSELNLSSLELGDSALYFCASSVGVRDRNTGELFFGEGSRLTVL.

This sequence joins TRBV3-1 and TRBJ1-2, with TRBD1 matching over 8 bases. CDR3 length: 13 amino acids. Germline-derived CDR1 and CDR2 are LGHDT and YNNKEL (reference sequence). The V segment lost 4 bases and the J segment 6 bases; nucleotides outside the gene matches: 4. CDR3 nucleotides: TGTGCCAGCAGCCGAGAACAGGGGGATGGCTACACCTTC. Protein product: CASSREQGDGYTF.

This sequence joins TRBV7-8 and TRBJ2-1; D perhaps matches TRBD2 (6 bases). Germline CDR1 is SGHVS and CDR2 is FQNEAQ. V was clipped by 5 bases and J by 0 bases, with 17 bases between them. The CDR3 is made up of 17 amino acids. The CDR3 here is CASSPPLAISSYNEQFF. The CDR3 nucleotides are TGTGCCAGCAGCCCTCCTCTAGCGATCAGCTCCTACAATGAGCAGTTCTTC. Looking up the rest from reference TRBV7-8 and TRBJ2-1 gives the full variable domain: GAGVSQSPRYKVAKRGQDVALRCDPISGHVSLFWYQQALGQGPEFLTYFQNEAQLDKSGLPSDRFFAERPEGSVSTLKIQRTQQEDSAVYLCASSPPLAISSYNEQFFGPGTRLTVL.

The J gene is TRBJ2-2, the V gene TRBV2; tentatively, D is TRBD1 or TRBD2 (5 bases each). The germline CDR1 and CDR2 sequences are SNHLY and FYNNEI. The CDR3 runs 14 residues. The V end was cut by 2 bases, the J end by 4 bases, with 8 bases between. Here the CDR3 DNA reads TGTGCCAGCAGTGAACAGGGAGTCACCGGGGAGCTGTTTTTT. Its protein product is CASSEQGVTGELFF. The full variable domain, with the rest looked up from reference TRBV2 and TRBJ2-2, is EPEVTQTPSHQVTQMGQEVILRCVPISNHLYFYWYRQILGQKVEFLVSFYNNEISEKSEIFDDQFSVERPDGSNFTLKIRSTKLEDSAMYFCASSEQGVTGELFFGEGSRLTVL.

This clonotype was seen a single time. The rearrangement links TRBV20-1 to TRBJ2-7, with D perhaps TRBD1 (6 bases). V shed 5 bases and J shed 1 base, with 15 bases lying between them. The germline gives CDR1 DFQATT, CDR2 SNEGSKA (reference sequence). The CDR3 is made up of 14 amino acids. The CDR3 bases are TGCAGTGCTCAAGGACAGACGGTGTCCTACGAGCAGTACTTC. The encoded protein is CSAQGQTVSYEQYF.

This chain links TRBV6-1 with TRBJ2-3; TRBD2 aligns across 7 bases. Germline-derived CDR1 and CDR2 are MNHNS and SASEGT. The CDR3 contains 16 residues. V trimming: 6 bases; J trimming: 3 bases; junction bases outside the gene matches: 12. The CDR3 nucleotides read TGTGCCAGCAGACAGAAGGGGCGGGGGATGACAGATACGCAGTATTTT. It yields the protein CASRQKGRGMTDTQYF.

V gene TRBV5-1 combines with J gene TRBJ2-5; 12 bases align to TRBD1. The CDR3 loop spans 16 amino acids. Germline trimming cut 1 base from V and 4 bases from J; bases unmatched to any gene: 5. The V gene's germline CDR1 is SGHRS and CDR2 YFSETQ. As DNA, the CDR3 is TGCGCCAGCAGCTTGAATCCGGGACAGGGGGCAGAGACCCAGTACTTC. The encoded protein is CASSLNPGQGAETQYF.

This chain links TRBV20-1 with TRBJ1-2; 7 bases line up with TRBD1. V dropped 3 bases and J dropped 2; count of bases not matched to a gene: 6. CDR1 and CDR2 (germline): DFQATT, SNEGSKA (reference sequence). The CDR3 is made up of 14 amino acids. CDR3 in DNA: TGCAGTGCTAGTAGGCCACAGGGGAACTATGGCTACACCTTC. Its protein is CSASRPQGNYGYTF.

V usage is TRBV24-1 and J usage is TRBJ1-5; D gene unclear. This CDR3 comprises 15 residues. V was cut by 5 bases and J by 1 base, with 11 bases left in between. In germline, CDR1 is KGHDR, CDR2 SFDVKD. The CDR3 sequence: CATSGGDVSNQPQHF. In nucleotides, the CDR3 is TGTGCCACCAGTGGGGGTGACGTGAGCAATCAGCCCCAGCATTTT.

This clonotype has a single count. The chain has TRBV5-6 and TRBJ2-1; 8 nucleotides align to TRBD2. Trimming at V came to 4 bases and at J to 7 bases, leaving 10 bases not matched to a gene. The CDR3 is 15 amino acids. The germline gives CDR1 SGHDT, CDR2 YYEEEE. The chain's CDR3 is CASSQLAAHGNEQFF. The CDR3 coding sequence is TGTGCCAGCAGCCAACTAGCGGCCCATGGAAATGAGCAGTTCTTC.

DNA for the CDR3: TGTGCCAGCACAGCAGGGGGCCGGGAGACCCAGTACTTC. This gives the protein CASTAGGRETQYF. V is TRBV28 and J is TRBJ2-5; 8 nucleotides align to TRBD1. With 7 bases clipped from V and 5 bases from J, the junction kept 6 bases outside the gene matches. From germline, CDR1 is MDHEN and CDR2 SYDVKM. There are 13 residues in the CDR3.

V gene TRBV20-1 combines with J gene TRBJ2-1, with D perhaps given as TRBD1 or TRBD2 (6 bases each). Per the germline V gene, CDR1 is DFQATT and CDR2 is SNEGSKA (reference sequence). The CDR3 covers 12 residues. Trimming left V 3 bases short and J 6 bases short, with 9 bases between. The CDR3 protein is CSASSGANEQFF. The CDR3 DNA follows: TGCAGTGCTAGTTCGGGGGCCAATGAGCAGTTCTTC.

This clonotype has only one observation. This rearrangement joins TRBV9 to TRBJ2-2, with 11 bases aligning to TRBD2. Trimming at V came to 3 bases and at J to 4 bases, leaving 5 bases not matched to a gene. CDR3 size: 16 residues. Germline V lookup: CDR1 SGDLS, CDR2 YYNGEE. The CDR3, as DNA: TGTGCCAGCAGCGGACTAGCGGGAAGGGGCACCGGGGAGCTGTTTTTT. Translating gives CASSGLAGRGTGELFF.

The chain uses TRBV20-1 and TRBJ2-1, with D tentatively TRBD2 (6 bases). The germline V gene encodes CDR1 DFQATT and CDR2 SNEGSKA (reference sequence). CDR3 length equals 12 residues. The ends were cut back, 5 bases at V and 4 bases at J, with 9 bases in the middle. The CDR3 bases are TGCAGTGCTGGAGGGGATTACAATGAGCAGTTCTTC. This codes for CSAGGDYNEQFF.

This clonotype was seen only once. The chain combines TRBV25-1 with TRBJ2-7; D is ambiguous. CDR1 and CDR2 (germline): MGHDK, SYGVNS. This CDR3 spans 13 amino acids. Trimming pared 5 bases from V and 2 bases from J, leaving 10 bases between. Written as DNA, the CDR3 is TGTGCCAGCAGTCCGGACCCTCCCTACGAGCAGTACTTC. Residues: CASSPDPPYEQYF.

The chain recombines TRBV5-1 with TRBJ2-7, with 10 bases aligning to TRBD2. The germline CDR1 and CDR2 sequences are SGHRS and YFSETQ. Trimming at V came to 4 bases and at J to 0 bases, leaving 7 bases not matched to a gene. The CDR3 has 16 amino acids. The CDR3 spells CASSITSGVVSYEQYF. The CDR3 coding sequence is TGCGCCAGCAGCATCACTAGCGGGGTGGTCTCCTACGAGCAGTACTTC.

The V gene is TRBV28, the J gene TRBJ1-5; 7 bases agree with TRBD1. Germline V gene data show CDR1 as MDHEN and CDR2 as SYDVKM. The CDR3 is made up of 14 amino acids. The J segment lost 2 bases and the V segment lost 7 bases, leaving 5 bases of the junction unmatched. CDR3 bases: TGTGCCAGCAATGCCGACAGGGGCAATCAGCCCCAGCATTTT. It specifies CASNADRGNQPQHF.